This T cell receptor (beta chain) emerged from a study of cytomegalovirus exposure and HLA in healthy donors. The primer mix had 60 Vbeta and 13 Jbeta primers. Method: immunoSEQ multiplex PCR; TCRdb's copy keeps in-frame clones and lacks some. The sample includes about 69,000 clones, about 75% seen only once; the top ten take 2.5% to 3.5%. Germline V gene data show CDR1 as SGHRS and CDR2 as YFSETQ. The CDR3 totals 16 residues. Losses at the gene ends were 1 base for V and 2 bases for J; bases not matched to a gene: 6. This clone was seen more than once but under ten times. This TCR came from a man between 18 and 29 years old in good health and CMV-seronegative. Sequenced input: PBMCs. The chain recombines TRBV5-1 with TRBJ2-3; TRBD2 aligns across 8 bases. The DNA for the CDR3 is TGCGCCAGCAGCTTGTTCGGGGGGGGGACCACAGATACGCAGTATTTT. This codes for CASSLFGGGTTDTQYF.